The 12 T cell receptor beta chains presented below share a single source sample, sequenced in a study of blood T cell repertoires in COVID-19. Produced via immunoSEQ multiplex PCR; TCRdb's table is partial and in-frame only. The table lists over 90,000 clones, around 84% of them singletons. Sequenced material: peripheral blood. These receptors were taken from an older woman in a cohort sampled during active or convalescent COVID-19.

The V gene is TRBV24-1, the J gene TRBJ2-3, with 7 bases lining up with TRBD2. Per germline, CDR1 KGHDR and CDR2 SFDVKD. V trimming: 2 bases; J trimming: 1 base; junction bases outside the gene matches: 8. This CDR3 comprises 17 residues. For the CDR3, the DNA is TGTGCCACCAGTGATTACCGAACCCGGGGGGGCACAGATACGCAGTATTTT. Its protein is CATSDYRTRGGTDTQYF.

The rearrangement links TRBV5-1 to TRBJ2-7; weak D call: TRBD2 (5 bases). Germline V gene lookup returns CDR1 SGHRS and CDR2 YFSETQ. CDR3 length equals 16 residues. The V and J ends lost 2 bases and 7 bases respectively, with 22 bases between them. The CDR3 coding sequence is TGCGCCAGCAGCTTCCACCGGGCCCACCCTCCGGGAGAGCAGTACTTC. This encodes CASSFHRAHPPGEQYF.

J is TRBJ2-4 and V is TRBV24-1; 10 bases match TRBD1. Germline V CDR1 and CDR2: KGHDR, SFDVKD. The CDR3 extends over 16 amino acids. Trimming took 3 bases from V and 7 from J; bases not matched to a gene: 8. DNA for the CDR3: TGTGCCACCAGTGATAGCCAGGGACAGGGGTGGAACATTCAGTACTTC. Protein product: CATSDSQGQGWNIQYF.

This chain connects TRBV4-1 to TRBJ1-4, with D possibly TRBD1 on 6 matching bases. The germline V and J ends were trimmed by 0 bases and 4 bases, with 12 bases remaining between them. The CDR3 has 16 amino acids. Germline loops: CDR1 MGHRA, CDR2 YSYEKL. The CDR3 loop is CASSQDGGQLNEKLFF. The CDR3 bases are TGCGCCAGCAGCCAAGATGGCGGACAGCTTAATGAAAAACTGTTTTTT.

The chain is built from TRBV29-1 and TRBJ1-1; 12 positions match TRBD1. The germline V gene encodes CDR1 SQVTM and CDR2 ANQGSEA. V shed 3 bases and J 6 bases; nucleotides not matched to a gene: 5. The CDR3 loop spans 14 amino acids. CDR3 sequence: CSVDGTGGLAEAFF. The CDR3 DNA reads TGCAGCGTTGATGGGACAGGGGGCTTGGCTGAAGCTTTCTTT. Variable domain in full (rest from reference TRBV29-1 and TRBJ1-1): SAVISQKPSRDICQRGTSLTIQCQVDSQVTMMFWYRQQPGQSLTLIATANQGSEATYESGFVIDKFPISRPNLTFSTLTVSNMSPEDSSIYLCSVDGTGGLAEAFFGQGTRLTVV.

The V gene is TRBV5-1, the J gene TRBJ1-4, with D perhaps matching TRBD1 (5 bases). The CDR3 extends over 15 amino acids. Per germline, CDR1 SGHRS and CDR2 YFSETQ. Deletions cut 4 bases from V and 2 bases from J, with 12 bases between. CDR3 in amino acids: CASSQQGGTNEKLFF. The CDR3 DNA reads TGCGCCAGCAGCCAGCAGGGTGGGACTAATGAAAAACTGTTTTTT.

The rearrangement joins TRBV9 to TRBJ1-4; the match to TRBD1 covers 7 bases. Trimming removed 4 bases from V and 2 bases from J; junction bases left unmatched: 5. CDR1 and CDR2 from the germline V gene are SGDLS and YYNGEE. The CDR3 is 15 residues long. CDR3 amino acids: CASSSGGQTNEKLFF. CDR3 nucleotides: TGTGCCAGCAGCTCAGGGGGACAGACTAATGAAAAACTGTTTTTT.

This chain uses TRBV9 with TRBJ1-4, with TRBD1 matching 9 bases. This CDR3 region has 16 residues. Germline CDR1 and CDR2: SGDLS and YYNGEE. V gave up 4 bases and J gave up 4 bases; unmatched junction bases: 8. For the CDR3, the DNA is TGTGCCAGCAGCCTCCGGACAGGGGCCTATAATGAAAAACTGTTTTTT. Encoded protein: CASSLRTGAYNEKLFF.

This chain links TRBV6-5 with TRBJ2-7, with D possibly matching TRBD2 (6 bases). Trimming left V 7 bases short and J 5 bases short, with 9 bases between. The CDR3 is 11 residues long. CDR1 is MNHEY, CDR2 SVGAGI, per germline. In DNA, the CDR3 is TGTGCCAGCACCCGGGGGAACGAGCAGTACTTC. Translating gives CASTRGNEQYF.

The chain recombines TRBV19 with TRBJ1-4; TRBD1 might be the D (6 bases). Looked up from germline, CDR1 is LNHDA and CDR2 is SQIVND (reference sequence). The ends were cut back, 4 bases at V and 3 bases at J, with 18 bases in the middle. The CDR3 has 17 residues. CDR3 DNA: TGTGCCAGTAGTACAGGCCTTACAGGGCAACCTAATGAAAAACTGTTTTTT. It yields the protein CASSTGLTGQPNEKLFF. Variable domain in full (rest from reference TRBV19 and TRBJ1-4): DGGITQSPKYLFRKEGQNVTLSCEQNLNHDAMYWYRQDPGQGLRLIYYSQIVNDFQKGDIAEGYSVSREKKESFPLTVTSAQKNPTAFYLCASSTGLTGQPNEKLFFGSGTQLSVL.

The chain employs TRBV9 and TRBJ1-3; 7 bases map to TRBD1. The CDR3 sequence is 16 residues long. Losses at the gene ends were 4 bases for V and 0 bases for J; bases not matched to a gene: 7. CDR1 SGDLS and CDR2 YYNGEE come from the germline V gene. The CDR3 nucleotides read TGTGCCAGCAGCCTTACAGGGGTCTTCTCTGGAAACACCATATATTTT. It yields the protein CASSLTGVFSGNTIYF.

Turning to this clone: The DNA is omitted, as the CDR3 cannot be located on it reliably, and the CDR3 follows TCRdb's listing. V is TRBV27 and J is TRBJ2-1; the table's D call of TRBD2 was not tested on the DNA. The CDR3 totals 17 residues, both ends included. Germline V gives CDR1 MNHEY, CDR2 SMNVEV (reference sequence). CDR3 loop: CASSSSLAALAYNEQFF.